The 2 T cell receptor beta chains given below trace back to one sample, sequenced in a study of cytomegalovirus exposure and HLA in healthy donors. 60 Vbeta and 13 Jbeta primers were used in PCR. Only in-frame clones appear in the TCRdb table, and some are missing; sequencing was by immunoSEQ multiplex PCR. This repertoire shows around 50,000 clones, about three quarters found once; its top ten account for about 7.8%. Sequenced sample: PBMCs. Receptor source: a man aged 30 to 39 in good health and CMV-seropositive.

V and J are TRBV5-4 and TRBJ2-3; 8 nucleotides line up with TRBD1. V dropped 4 bases and J dropped 3; count of bases not matched to a gene: 4. From germline, CDR1 is SGHNT and CDR2 YYREEE (reference sequence). The CDR3 has 14 residues. The CDR3 region has the DNA TGTGCCAGCAGCCCAGACAGGGGAACAGATACGCAGTATTTT. Translation gives CASSPDRGTDTQYF.

The rearrangement joins TRBV7-3 to TRBJ2-3; 7 positions match TRBD2. The length of the CDR3 is 17 residues. With 5 bases clipped from V and 0 bases from J, the junction kept 11 bases outside the gene matches. Looked up from germline, CDR1 is SGHTA and CDR2 is FQGTGA. In nucleotides, the CDR3 is TGTGCCAGCAGCCCGCAGGGTAGCGGGCTCAGCACAGATACGCAGTATTTT. It yields the protein CASSPQGSGLSTDTQYF.